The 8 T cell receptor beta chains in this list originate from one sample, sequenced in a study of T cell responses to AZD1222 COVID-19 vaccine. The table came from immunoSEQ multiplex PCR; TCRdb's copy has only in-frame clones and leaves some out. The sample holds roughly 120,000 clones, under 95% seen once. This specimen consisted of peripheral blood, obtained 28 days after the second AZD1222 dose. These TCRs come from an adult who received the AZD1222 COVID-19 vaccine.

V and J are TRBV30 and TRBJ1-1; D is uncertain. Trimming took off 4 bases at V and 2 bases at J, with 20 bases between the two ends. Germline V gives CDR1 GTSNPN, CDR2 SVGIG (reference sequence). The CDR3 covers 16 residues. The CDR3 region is CAWIRVGPTPNTEAFF. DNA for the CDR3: TGTGCCTGGATTAGGGTAGGGCCAACCCCTAACACTGAAGCTTTCTTT. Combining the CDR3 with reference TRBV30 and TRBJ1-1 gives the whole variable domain SQTIHQWPATLVQPVGSPLSLECTVEGTSNPNLYWYRQAAGRGLQLLFYSVGIGQISSEVPQNLSASRPQDRQFILSSKKLLLSDSGFYLCAWIRVGPTPNTEAFFGQGTRLTVV.

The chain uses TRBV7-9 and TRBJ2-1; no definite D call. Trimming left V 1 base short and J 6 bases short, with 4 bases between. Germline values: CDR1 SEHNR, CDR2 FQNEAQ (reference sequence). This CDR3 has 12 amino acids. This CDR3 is CASSLVGNEQFF. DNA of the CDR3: TGTGCCAGCAGCTTAGTCGGCAATGAGCAGTTCTTC.

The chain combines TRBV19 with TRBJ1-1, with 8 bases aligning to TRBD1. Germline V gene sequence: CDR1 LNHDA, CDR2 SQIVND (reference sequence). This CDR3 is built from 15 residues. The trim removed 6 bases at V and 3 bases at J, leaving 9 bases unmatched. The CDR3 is CASSLLDRVDTEAFF. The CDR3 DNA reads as TGTGCCAGTAGCTTATTGGACAGGGTGGACACTGAAGCTTTCTTT. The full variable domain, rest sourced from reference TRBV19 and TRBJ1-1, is DGGITQSPKYLFRKEGQNVTLSCEQNLNHDAMYWYRQDPGQGLRLIYYSQIVNDFQKGDIAEGYSVSREKKESFPLTVTSAQKNPTAFYLCASSLLDRVDTEAFFGQGTRLTVV.

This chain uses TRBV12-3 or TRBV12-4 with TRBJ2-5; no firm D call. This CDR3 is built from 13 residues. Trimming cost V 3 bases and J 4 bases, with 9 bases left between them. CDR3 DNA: TGTGCCAGCAGTTTTAACCCCCCAGAGACCCAGTACTTC. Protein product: CASSFNPPETQYF.

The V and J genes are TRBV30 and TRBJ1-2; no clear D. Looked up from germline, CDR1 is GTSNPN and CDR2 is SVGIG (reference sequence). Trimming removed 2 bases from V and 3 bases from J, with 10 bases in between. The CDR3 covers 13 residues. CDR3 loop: CAWSPHSHYGYTF. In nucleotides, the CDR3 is TGTGCCTGGAGTCCACATAGCCACTATGGCTACACCTTC. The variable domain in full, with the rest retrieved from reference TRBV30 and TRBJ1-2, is SQTIHQWPATLVQPVGSPLSLECTVEGTSNPNLYWYRQAAGRGLQLLFYSVGIGQISSEVPQNLSASRPQDRQFILSSKKLLLSDSGFYLCAWSPHSHYGYTFGSGTRLTVV.

As DNA, the CDR3 is TGTGCTAGTGGTTTGAGCCGCGGGACAGGGGGCTTTAACCAGCCCCAGCATTTT. Translating it yields CASGLSRGTGGFNQPQHF. The gene calls are TRBV12-5 and TRBJ1-5; the match to TRBD1 covers 12 bases. CDR1 and CDR2 from the germline V gene are LGHNT and FRNRAP. The CDR3 totals 18 residues. J gave up 7 bases and V 2 bases, and 12 bases lay outside the gene matches.

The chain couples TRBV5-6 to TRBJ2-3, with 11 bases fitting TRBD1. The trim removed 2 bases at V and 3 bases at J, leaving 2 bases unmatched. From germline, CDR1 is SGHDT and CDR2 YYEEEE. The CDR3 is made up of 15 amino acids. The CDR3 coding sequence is TGTGCCAGCAGCTTTGGGACAGGGGGGACAGATACGCAGTATTTT. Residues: CASSFGTGGTDTQYF. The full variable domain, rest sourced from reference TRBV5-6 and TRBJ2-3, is DAGVTQSPTHLIKTRGQQVTLRCSPKSGHDTVSWYQQALGQGPQFIFQYYEEEERQRGNFPDRFSGHQFPNYSSELNVNALLLGDSALYLCASSFGTGGTDTQYFGPGTRLTVL.

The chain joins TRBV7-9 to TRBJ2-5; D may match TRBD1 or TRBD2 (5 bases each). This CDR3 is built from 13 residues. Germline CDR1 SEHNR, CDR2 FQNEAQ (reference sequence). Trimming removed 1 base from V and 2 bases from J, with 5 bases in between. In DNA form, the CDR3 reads TGTGCCAGCAGCTTAGGGGGGCAAGAGACCCAGTACTTC. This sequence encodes CASSLGGQETQYF. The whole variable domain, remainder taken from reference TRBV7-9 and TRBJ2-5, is DTGVSQNPRHKITKRGQNVTFRCDPISEHNRLYWYRQTLGQGPEFLTYFQNEAQLEKSRLLSDRFSAERPKGSFSTLEIQRTEQGDSAMYLCASSLGGQETQYFGPGTRLLVL.